These 8 T cell receptor beta chains share one sample of origin, sequenced in a study of metastatic and nonmetastatic thyroid tumors. Using MiXCR, TCRdb re-called clones from the PCR reads. The table includes approximately 50,000 clones, less than 4.5% detected once. Each patient came to thyroid surgery without any prior treatment (of any kind). The sequenced sample consisted of blood. These receptors came from a female donor with papillary thyroid cancer or a benign thyroid nodule (not recorded which). Some clones in this sample may be carry-over from other donors' samples.

This clone was counted many times. The genes are TRBV12-3 or TRBV12-4 and TRBJ2-7; no clear D gene. Deletions cut 6 bases from V and 2 bases from J, with 8 bases between. This CDR3 spans 12 amino acids. The CDR3 coding sequence is TGTGCCAGCAGCTGGCGCGCCTACGAGCAGTACTTC. It encodes CASSWRAYEQYF.

This clone was counted ten times or more. The chain recombines TRBV11-3 with TRBJ2-7; 11 bases fit TRBD2. Germline CDR1 and CDR2: SGHNT and YENEEA. Trimming removed 0 bases from V and 1 base from J; junction bases left unmatched: 5. This CDR3 region has 17 residues. The CDR3 reads CASSLDAGTSGSYEQYF. The CDR3 DNA reads as TGTGCCAGCAGCTTAGATGCCGGGACTAGCGGTTCCTACGAGCAGTACTTC.

This clone is medium-sized. Here the CDR3 reads CASRGQGRNTEAFF. CDR3 in DNA: TGTGCCAGCAGAGGACAGGGACGGAACACTGAAGCTTTCTTT. This chain links TRBV6-1 with TRBJ1-1; 8 nucleotides agree with TRBD1. The V and J ends lost 6 bases and 1 base, in that order; junction bases with no gene match: 4. The CDR3 has 14 amino acids. Germline assignment: CDR1 MNHNS and CDR2 SASEGT.

In its sample, this clone was seen many times. The chain employs TRBV19 and TRBJ2-3; 7 positions match TRBD2. Trimming at V came to 3 bases and at J to 0 bases, leaving 3 bases not matched to a gene. The CDR3 consists of 15 residues. CDR1 and CDR2 from the germline V gene are LNHDA and SQIVND (reference sequence). CDR3 coding DNA: TGTGCCAGTAGTATGAGCGGGATGAGCACAGATACGCAGTATTTT. Protein sequence: CASSMSGMSTDTQYF.

This clone was detected a few times. One end of the junction fails to match germline, which may point to a read error. The chain links TRBV6-5 to TRBJ1-1, with a possible D match to TRBD1 (6 bases). This CDR3 comprises 13 residues. CDR1 is MNHEY and CDR2 is SVGAGI in the germline V gene. The DNA of the CDR3 is TGTGCCAGCGGTTACAGGGTGAACACTGAAGCTTTCTTT. Amino acid sequence: CASGYRVNTEAFF.

This clone was picked up many times. A much bigger clone sits one base away, suggesting this may be a read error. In this CDR3 the conserved last residue, phenylalanine or tryptophan, is missing, so a read error is likely. The J gene is TRBJ1-1, the V gene TRBV12-3 or TRBV12-4; D gene unclear. CDR3 size: 13 residues. With 2 bases removed from V and 3 bases from J, the gap between germline ends came to 7 bases. In nucleotides, the CDR3 is TGTGCCAGCAGTTTACAGGAGTACACTGAAGCTTTCCTT. Translation: CASSLQEYTEAFL.

The sample holds many counts of this clone. This CDR3 reads CATSDSDREKQFF. The CDR3 nucleotides read TGTGCCACCAGTGATTCGGACAGGGAGAAGCAGTTCTTC. This rearrangement joins TRBV24-1 to TRBJ2-1; the match to TRBD1 covers 8 bases. The CDR3 covers 13 residues. Germline V gene sequence: CDR1 KGHDR, CDR2 SFDVKD. V lost 2 bases to trimming and J lost 11 bases; unmatched junction nucleotides: 4.

This clone was seen many times. The rearrangement uses TRBV7-3 and TRBJ2-1, with TRBD1 matching 10 bases. Trimming removed 4 bases from V and 3 bases from J; junction bases left unmatched: 0. Germline-derived CDR1 and CDR2 are SGHTA and FQGTGA. This CDR3 has 14 amino acids. The CDR3: CASSWTGGYNEQFF. In DNA, the CDR3 is TGTGCCAGCAGCTGGACAGGGGGCTACAATGAGCAGTTCTTC.